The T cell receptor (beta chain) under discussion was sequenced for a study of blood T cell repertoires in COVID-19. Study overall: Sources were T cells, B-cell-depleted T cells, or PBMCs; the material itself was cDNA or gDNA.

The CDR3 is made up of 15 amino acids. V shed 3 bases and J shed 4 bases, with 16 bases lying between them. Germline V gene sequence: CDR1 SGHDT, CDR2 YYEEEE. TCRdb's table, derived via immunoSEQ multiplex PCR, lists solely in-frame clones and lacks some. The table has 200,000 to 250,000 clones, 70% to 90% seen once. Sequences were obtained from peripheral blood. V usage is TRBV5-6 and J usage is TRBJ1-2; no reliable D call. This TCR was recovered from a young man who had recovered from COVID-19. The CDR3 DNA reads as TGTGCCAGCAGCTCCCCCCCGCGCGGAGCCTATGGCTACACCTTC. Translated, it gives CASSSPPRGAYGYTF.